This is a list of T cell receptor beta chains from one sample in a study of cytomegalovirus exposure and HLA in healthy donors. Profiled with immunoSEQ multiplex PCR; TCRdb holds only in-frame clones, not every one. The sample has about 92,000 clones; roughly 80% are singletons. Sequenced material: PBMCs. The receptors originated from a girl aged 2 to 9 in good health and CMV-seropositive. CDR3s include the opening cysteine and the closing phenylalanine or tryptophan. The D gene is left open where the match is weak. Clone size is not always given. Where it is, it says once, few, many or a class for expanded clones.

D gene	J gene	clone size	V gene	CDR3 protein	CDR3 DNA
.	TRBJ2-5	.	TRBV29-1	CSVTGGSSGVPQYF	TGCAGCGTTACGGGGGGCTCAAGCGGGGTGCCCCAGTACTTC
TRBD1	TRBJ1-1	few	TRBV2	CASKIQQGAATEAFF	TGTGCCAGCAAGATTCAACAGGGGGCGGCCACTGAAGCTTTCTTT
.	TRBJ2-1	.	TRBV12-5	CASGSRGRYNEQFF	TGTGCTAGTGGTTCCAGGGGTCGCTACAATGAGCAGTTCTTC
.	TRBJ2-3	.	TRBV5-6	CASSLEISPTQYF	TGTGCCAGCAGCTTGGAAATCTCCCCTACGCAGTATTTT
.	TRBJ2-1	few	TRBV5-8	CASSLGGEQFF	TGTGCCAGCAGCCTGGGCGGGGAGCAGTTCTTC
.	TRBJ1-1	.	TRBV19	CASSWGGGINTEAFF	TGTGCCAGTAGCTGGGGAGGGGGGATTAACACTGAAGCTTTCTTT
.	TRBJ1-2	.	TRBV30	CAWSIVQGVGYTF	TGTGCCTGGAGTATAGTACAGGGCGTGGGCTACACCTTC
.	TRBJ1-1	few	TRBV6-6	CASSSQENTEAFF	TGTGCCAGCAGCTCACAAGAGAACACTGAAGCTTTCTTT
TRBD2	TRBJ2-3	.	TRBV5-6	CASSNKGLAGSDRTQYF	TGTGCCAGCAGCAACAAGGGACTAGCGGGCTCGGATAGGACGCAGTATTTT
.	TRBJ2-1	.	TRBV9	CASSVTGSTDYNEQFF	TGTGCCAGCAGCGTAACGGGGTCAACAGACTACAATGAGCAGTTCTTC